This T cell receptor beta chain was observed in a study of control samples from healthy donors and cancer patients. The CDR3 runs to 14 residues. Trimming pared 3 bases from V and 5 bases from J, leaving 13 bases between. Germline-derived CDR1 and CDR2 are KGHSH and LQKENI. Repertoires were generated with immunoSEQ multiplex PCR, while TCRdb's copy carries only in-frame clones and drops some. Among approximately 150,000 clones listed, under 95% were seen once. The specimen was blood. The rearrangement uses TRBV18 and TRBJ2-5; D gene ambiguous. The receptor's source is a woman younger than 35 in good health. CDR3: CASSPLRARETQYF. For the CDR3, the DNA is TGTGCCAGCTCACCCTTACGGGCTAGGGAGACCCAGTACTTC.